This T cell receptor (beta chain) was sequenced during a study of lung T cells in sarcoidosis with Löfgren's syndrome. The study's findings and limits: Sarcoidosis antigen recognition was only suggested, antigen unidentified. TRAV12-1 and TRBV2 were reportedly most expanded in Löfgren's patients.

TCRdb ran MiXCR on the reads and lists one entry per CDR3 protein. The sample lists more than 6,500 distinct CDR3 sequences, over 20% seen once, with about 26% in the top ten. The CDR3 spans 17 residues. Trimming stripped 1 base from V and 1 base from J, with 16 bases between. Looked up from germline, CDR1 is SGHAT and CDR2 is FQDESV (reference sequence). The sample holds a few counts of this clonotype. Antigen specificity is unknown. The source material was CD4+ T cells from bronchoalveolar lavage fluid. This sequence joins TRBV11-1 and TRBJ1-1; D gene unclear. The receptor was derived from a human donor with sarcoidosis (Löfgren's syndrome or another form), or a control subject (not recorded which). CDR3 coding DNA: TGTGCCAGCAGCTTAGGAGACAACCGCCGGGGGAACACTGAAGCTTTCTTT. Its translation: CASSLGDNRRGNTEAFF. Using reference TRBV11-1 and TRBJ1-1 for the parts outside the CDR3, the full variable domain is EAEVAQSPRYKITEKSQAVAFWCDPISGHATLYWYRQILGQGPELLVQFQDESVVDDSQLPKDRFSAERLKGVDSTLKIQPAELGDSAMYLCASSLGDNRRGNTEAFFGQGTRLTVV.